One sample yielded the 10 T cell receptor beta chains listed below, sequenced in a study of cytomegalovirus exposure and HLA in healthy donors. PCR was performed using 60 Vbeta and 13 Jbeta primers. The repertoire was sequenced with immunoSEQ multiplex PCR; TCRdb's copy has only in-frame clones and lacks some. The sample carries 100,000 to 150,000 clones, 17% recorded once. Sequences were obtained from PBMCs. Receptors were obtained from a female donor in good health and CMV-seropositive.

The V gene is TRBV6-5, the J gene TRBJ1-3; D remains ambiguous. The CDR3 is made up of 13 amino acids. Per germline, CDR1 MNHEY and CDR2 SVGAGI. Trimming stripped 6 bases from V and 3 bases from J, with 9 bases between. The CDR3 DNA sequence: TGTGCCAGCAGCTTAGTTAATGGAAACACCATATATTTT. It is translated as CASSLVNGNTIYF.

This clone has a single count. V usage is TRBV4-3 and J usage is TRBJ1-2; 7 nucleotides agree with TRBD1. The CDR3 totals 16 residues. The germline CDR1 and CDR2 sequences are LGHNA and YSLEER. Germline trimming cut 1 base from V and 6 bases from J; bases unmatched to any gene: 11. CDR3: CASSQALEGALDGYTF. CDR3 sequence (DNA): TGCGCCAGCAGCCAAGCTCTTGAGGGGGCGCTTGATGGCTACACCTTC.

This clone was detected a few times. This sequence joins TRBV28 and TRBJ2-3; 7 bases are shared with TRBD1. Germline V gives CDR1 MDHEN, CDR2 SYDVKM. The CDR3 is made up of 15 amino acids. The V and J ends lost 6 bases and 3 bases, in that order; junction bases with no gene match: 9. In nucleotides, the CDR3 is TGTGCCAGCAGCCCTGCCGGGACAGCAACAGATACGCAGTATTTT. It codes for CASSPAGTATDTQYF.

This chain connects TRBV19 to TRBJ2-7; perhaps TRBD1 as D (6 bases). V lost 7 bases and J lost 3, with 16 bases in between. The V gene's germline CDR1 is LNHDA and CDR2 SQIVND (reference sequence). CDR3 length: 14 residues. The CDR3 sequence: CASKRQAGDYEQYF. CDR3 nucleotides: TGTGCCAGTAAAAGACAGGCTGGGGACTACGAGCAGTACTTC.

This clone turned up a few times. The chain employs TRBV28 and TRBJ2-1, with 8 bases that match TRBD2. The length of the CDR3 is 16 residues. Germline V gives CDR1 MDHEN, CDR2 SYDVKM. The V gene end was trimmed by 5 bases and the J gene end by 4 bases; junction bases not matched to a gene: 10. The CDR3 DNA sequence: TGTGCCAGCAGTGGAGCGGGAGCAGCCATGTACAATGAGCAGTTCTTC. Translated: CASSGAGAAMYNEQFF.

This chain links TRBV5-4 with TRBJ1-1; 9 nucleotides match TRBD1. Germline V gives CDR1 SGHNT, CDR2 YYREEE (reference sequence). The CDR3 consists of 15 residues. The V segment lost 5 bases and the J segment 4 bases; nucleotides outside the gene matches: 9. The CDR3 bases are TGTGCCAGCAGTTCTCGGACAGGGGAAGGCACTGAAGCTTTCTTT. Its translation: CASSSRTGEGTEAFF.

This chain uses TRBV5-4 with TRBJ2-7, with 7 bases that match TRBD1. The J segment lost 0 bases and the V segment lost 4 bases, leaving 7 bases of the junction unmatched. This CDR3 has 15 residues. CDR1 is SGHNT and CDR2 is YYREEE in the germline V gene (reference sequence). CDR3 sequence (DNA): TGTGCCAGCAGCCTAGACAGGGTGAGCTCCTACGAGCAGTACTTC. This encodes CASSLDRVSSYEQYF.

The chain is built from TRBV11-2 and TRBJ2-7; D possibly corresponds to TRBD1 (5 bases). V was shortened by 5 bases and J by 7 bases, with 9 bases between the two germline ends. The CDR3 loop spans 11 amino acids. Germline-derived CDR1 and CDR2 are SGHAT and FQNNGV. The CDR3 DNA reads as TGTGCCAGCAGCGAGCAGGGAGAGCAGTACTTC. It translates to CASSEQGEQYF. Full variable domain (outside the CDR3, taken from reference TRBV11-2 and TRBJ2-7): EAGVAQSPRYKIIEKRQSVAFWCNPISGHATLYWYQQILGQGPKLLIQFQNNGVVDDSQLPKDRFSAERLKGVDSTLKIQPAKLEDSAVYLCASSEQGEQYFGPGTRLTVT.

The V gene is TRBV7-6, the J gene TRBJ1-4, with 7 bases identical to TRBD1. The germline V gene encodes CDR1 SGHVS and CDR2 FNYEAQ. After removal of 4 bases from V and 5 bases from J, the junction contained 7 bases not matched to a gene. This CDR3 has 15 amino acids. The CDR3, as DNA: TGTGCCAGCAGCTCCCGTTACAGGGGAAATGAAAAACTGTTTTTT. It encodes CASSSRYRGNEKLFF.

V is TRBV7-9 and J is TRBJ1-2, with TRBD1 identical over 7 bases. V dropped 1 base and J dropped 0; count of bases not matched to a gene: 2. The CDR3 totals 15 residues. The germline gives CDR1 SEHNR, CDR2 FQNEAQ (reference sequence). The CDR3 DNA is TGTGCCAGCAGCTTAGGGGACAGAGCTAACTATGGCTACACCTTC. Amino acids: CASSLGDRANYGYTF.